This T cell receptor (beta chain) appears in the sequencing data of a study of cytomegalovirus exposure and HLA in healthy donors. Study background: Membership in the Caucasian-associated ancestry cluster was found for around four fifths of nearly 400 genotyped donors.

V lost 0 bases and J lost 4, with 9 bases in between. The CDR3 loop spans 14 amino acids. Looked up from germline, CDR1 is LNHNV and CDR2 is YYDKDF (reference sequence). This PCR relied on a set of 60 Vbeta primers and 13 Jbeta primers. Produced via immunoSEQ multiplex PCR; TCRdb's table is partial and in-frame only. The sample has over 110,000 clones, about four fifths seen once. The source is a man aged 40-49 years in good health and CMV-seronegative. The gene calls are TRBV15 and TRBJ2-5; a possible D gene is TRBD1 (5 bases). Sequenced input: PBMCs. The CDR3 DNA reads as TGTGCCACCAGCAGAGACAGGGCTGGAGAGACCCAGTACTTC. Protein: CATSRDRAGETQYF.